Listed here are 12 T cell receptor beta chains from one sample, sequenced in a study of post-analysis software for immune sequencing data. Included in the TCR beta cDNA libraries were unique molecular identifiers. TCRdb processed the PCR reads anew with MiXCR; each CDR3 protein has one entry. The profile shows about 200,000 distinct CDR3 sequences, roughly 28% of them singletons. Antigens for these TCRs are unknown. Study outcomes and limitations: In patients, TRBV5-6, TRBV5-1 and TRBV20-1 belonged to several TRBV segments found more frequently than in controls.

Material: blood. The receptors were gathered from a girl aged 2-17 years with multiple sclerosis.

Many counts were recorded for this clonotype. The V call is TRBV5-1, the J call TRBJ2-1; 7 nucleotides match TRBD1. From germline, CDR1 is SGHRS and CDR2 YFSETQ. V shed 4 bases and J 5 bases; nucleotides not matched to a gene: 6. This CDR3 is built from 14 residues. The CDR3 nucleotides read TGCGCCAGCAGCACGGGACAGACGAACAATGAGCAGTTCTTC. The encoded protein is CASSTGQTNNEQFF.

In its sample, this clonotype was seen a few times. J is TRBJ2-1 and V is TRBV21-1; the table's TRBD2 call for D was not verified on the DNA. TRBV21-1 is shown as a pseudogene. This CDR3 spans 13 amino acids. As DNA, the CDR3 is TGTGCCCGCGATGACCGACTAGCCGGTGAGCAGTTCTTC. Protein sequence: CARDDRLAGEQFF.

A remark on this clonotype: Just one base apart from a much larger clone, this may be a read error. The chain recombines TRBV18 with TRBJ2-1; weak D call: TRBD1 (5 bases). In germline, CDR1 is KGHSH, CDR2 LQKENI. This CDR3 region has 15 residues. The CDR3 here is CASSLSGFTYNEHFF. The CDR3 bases are TGTGCCAGCTCGCTGTCAGGGTTTACCTACAATGAGCATTTCTTC.

The chain links TRBV5-1 to TRBJ2-5, with D possibly being TRBD1 (5 bases). CDR1 and CDR2 (germline): SGHRS, YFSETQ. This CDR3 is 11 amino acids long. The V end was cut by 4 bases, the J end by 5 bases, with 6 bases between. The CDR3 loop reads CASSGAETQYF. The CDR3 DNA follows: TGCGCCAGCAGCGGGGCGGAGACCCAGTACTTC. Looking up the rest from reference TRBV5-1 and TRBJ2-5 gives the full variable domain: KAGVTQTPRYLIKTRGQQVTLSCSPISGHRSVSWYQQTPGQGLQFLFEYFSETQRNKGNFPGRFSGRQFSNSRSEMNVSTLELGDSALYLCASSGAETQYFGPGTRLLVL.

V usage is TRBV20-1 and J usage is TRBJ2-1; perhaps D is TRBD1 or TRBD2 (6 bases each). V was pared by 5 bases and J by 1 base, with 12 bases between. This CDR3 region has 14 residues. Germline V gene lookup returns CDR1 DFQATT and CDR2 SNEGSKA (reference sequence). CDR3 coding DNA: TGCAGTGCTGGCCGGGGGCCGTCCTACAATGAGCAGTTCTTC. Amino acid sequence: CSAGRGPSYNEQFF.

This clonotype was picked up a small number of times. The CDR3 DNA reads as TGTGCCAGCAGTCCGCTCCCTAGCGGGGGCCCCACAGATACGCAGTATTTT. Amino acids: CASSPLPSGGPTDTQYF. The chain has TRBV27 and TRBJ2-3, with 10 bases that match TRBD2. This CDR3 has 17 residues. Germline V gene lookup returns CDR1 MNHEY and CDR2 SMNVEV (reference sequence). V dropped 5 bases and J dropped 2; count of bases not matched to a gene: 10.

The chain carries TRBV5-1 and TRBJ2-2, with D perhaps TRBD1 (5 bases). This CDR3 spans 13 amino acids. Trimming cost V 5 bases and J 4 bases, with 9 bases left between them. Germline lookup yields CDR1 SGHRS and CDR2 YFSETQ. The CDR3 spells CASRFRATGELFF. Written as DNA, the CDR3 is TGCGCCAGCAGGTTCAGGGCCACCGGGGAGCTGTTTTTT.

As to this clonotype: A much bigger clone sits one base away, suggesting this may be a read error. This chain joins TRBV11-1 and TRBJ2-5; unclear D gene. V lost 3 bases, J lost 11 bases, and 10 bases lay in between. This CDR3 region has 11 residues. Germline CDR1 SGHAT, CDR2 FQDESV (reference sequence). The CDR3, as DNA: TGTGCCAGCAGCTTCGACAATGAGCAGTACTTC. It encodes CASSFDNEQYF. Combining the CDR3 with reference TRBV11-1 and TRBJ2-5 gives the whole variable domain EAEVAQSPRYKITEKSQAVAFWCDPISGHATLYWYRQILGQGPELLVQFQDESVVDDSQLPKDRFSAERLKGVDSTLKIQPAELGDSAMYLCASSFDNEQYFGPGTRLLVL.

This clonotype was counted ten times or more. The rearrangement links TRBV6-6 to TRBJ1-5; D unclear. Per germline, CDR1 MNHNY and CDR2 SVGAGI (reference sequence). This CDR3 spans 16 amino acids. Trimming removed 7 bases from V and 0 bases from J, with 16 bases in between. CDR3 sequence: CASNREILDSNQPQHF. In DNA, the CDR3 is TGTGCCAGCAATCGGGAGATCCTTGATAGCAATCAGCCCCAGCATTTT.

Remarks on this clonotype: A read error may account for a junction end that differs from germline. This sequence joins TRBV6-5 and TRBJ2-2; 9 bases are a match to TRBD2. Germline CDR1 MNHEY, CDR2 SVGAGI. The CDR3 has 15 residues. The CDR3 region has the DNA TGTGCCAGCAGTTACTCTAGCGGGAGCGCCGGGGAGCGGTTTTTT. It encodes CASSYSSGSAGERFF.

This clonotype was recorded many times. The V and J genes are TRBV3-1 and TRBJ2-7, with 8 bases fitting TRBD1. Losses at the gene ends were 4 bases for V and 2 bases for J; bases not matched to a gene: 10. This CDR3 has 16 amino acids. Germline assignment: CDR1 LGHDT and CDR2 YNNKEL (reference sequence). The CDR3, as DNA: TGTGCCAGCAGCCGGACCGGGACAGGCAAGGCCTACGAGCAGTACTTC. Translated, it gives CASSRTGTGKAYEQYF.

This clonotype was found many times. The chain uses TRBV20-1 and TRBJ2-1, with D possibly being TRBD2 (5 bases). The CDR3 totals 15 residues. Trimming removed 2 bases at V and 0 bases at J, with 11 bases between. The germline V gene has CDR1 DFQATT and CDR2 SNEGSKA (reference sequence). Written as DNA, the CDR3 is TGCAGTGCTAGACCCGGGATAAGCTCCTACAATGAGCAGTTCTTC. Translated, it gives CSARPGISSYNEQFF.